These 14 T cell receptor beta chains originate from one sample sequenced in a study of blood T cells in healthy people across ages. Combining a sample-barcoded 5' primer with a J-beta primer mix, a second PCR ran for about 7 to 11 cycles. Each CDR3 protein gets one entry after TCRdb re-called the 5' RACE reads with MiXCR. The data show roughly 900,000 distinct CDR3 sequences, with more than 25% seen just once and 15% to 20% held by the top ten. The sequencing sample was made of blood. The source of these receptors is a woman older than 75 in good health.

This clonotype appeared many times. The chain carries TRBV11-2 and TRBJ2-1; 14 bases agree with TRBD2. The CDR3 has 17 amino acids. Germline V lookup: CDR1 SGHAT, CDR2 FQNNGV. V was pared by 1 base and J by 4 bases, with 3 bases of the junction left unmatched. In DNA, the CDR3 is TGTGCCAGCAGCTTAGGGACTAGCGGGGGGAGATACAATGAGCAGTTCTTC. Encoded protein: CASSLGTSGGRYNEQFF.

CDR3 residues: CASSLSRGGNQPQHF. The CDR3 region has the DNA TGTGCCAGCAGTTTATCCAGAGGGGGCAATCAGCCCCAGCATTTT. The chain joins TRBV27 to TRBJ1-5; a weak D match, TRBD1 (5 bases). The germline CDR1 and CDR2 sequences are MNHEY and SMNVEV (reference sequence). This CDR3 has 15 residues. V gave up 0 bases and J gave up 2 bases, with 8 bases separating them.

In the case of this clonotype: A read error is possible here, since a much larger clone lies one base away. The chain is built from TRBV7-2 and TRBJ2-1; 7 nucleotides match TRBD1. V lost 3 bases, J lost 10 bases, and 12 bases stayed unmatched. The germline V gene encodes CDR1 SGHTA and CDR2 FQGNSA. The CDR3 is made up of 15 amino acids. The CDR3 DNA is TGTGCCAGCAGCTTTTGGACAGGAGCGACTTACGAGCAGTTCTTC. Translated, it gives CASSFWTGATYEQFF. Based on the CDR3 plus reference TRBV7-2 and TRBJ2-1, the full variable domain is GAGVSQSPSNKVTEKGKDVELRCDPISGHTALYWYRQSLGQGLEFLIYFQGNSAPDKSGLPSDRFSAERTGGSVSTLTIQRTQQEDSAVYLCASSFWTGATYEQFFGPGTRLTVL.

At least ten counts were recorded for this clonotype. This chain links TRBV5-1 with TRBJ2-1; D uncertain. Germline CDR1 reads SGHRS; CDR2 reads YFSETQ. The CDR3 is made up of 11 amino acids. Trimming removed 5 bases at V and 5 bases at J, with 5 bases between. In DNA form, the CDR3 reads TGCGCCAGCAGTATAGACAATGAGCAGTTCTTC. This sequence encodes CASSIDNEQFF. Full variable domain (outside the CDR3, taken from reference TRBV5-1 and TRBJ2-1): KAGVTQTPRYLIKTRGQQVTLSCSPISGHRSVSWYQQTPGQGLQFLFEYFSETQRNKGNFPGRFSGRQFSNSRSEMNVSTLELGDSALYLCASSIDNEQFFGPGTRLTVL.

The chain recombines TRBV20-1 with TRBJ1-5, with D possibly TRBD1 on 5 matching bases. This CDR3 is 14 amino acids long. Trimming cost V 3 bases and J 1 base, with 10 bases left between them. Germline CDR1 and CDR2: DFQATT and SNEGSKA (reference sequence). In nucleotides, the CDR3 is TGCAGTGCTAGGTGGGGGGGAAGCAATCAGCCCCAGCATTTT. It is translated as CSARWGGSNQPQHF.

This clonotype showed up many times. V gene TRBV6-5 combines with J gene TRBJ2-1, with 12 bases lining up with TRBD1. With V trimmed by 6 bases and J by 7 bases, 10 bases remained unmatched. The length of the CDR3 is 16 residues. Looked up from germline, CDR1 is MNHEY and CDR2 is SVGAGI. The CDR3 loop reads CASRGSLGQGANEQFF. CDR3 DNA sequence: TGTGCCAGCAGAGGATCCCTGGGACAGGGGGCTAATGAGCAGTTCTTC.

This clonotype came up many times. The V and J genes are TRBV20-1 and TRBJ2-3, with 8 nucleotides matching TRBD1. The junction had 7 bases not matched to a gene; V was cut back by 5 bases and J by 0 bases. The germline gives CDR1 DFQATT, CDR2 SNEGSKA (reference sequence). The CDR3 runs 15 residues. The CDR3 region is CSAHTGTGSTDTQYF. DNA for the CDR3: TGCAGTGCTCACACCGGGACAGGAAGCACAGATACGCAGTATTTT.

V and J are TRBV3-1 and TRBJ1-4; D perhaps matches TRBD1 (5 bases). Germline CDR1 LGHDT, CDR2 YNNKEL (reference sequence). The CDR3 totals 18 residues. Trimming pared 0 bases from V and 0 bases from J, leaving 14 bases between. CDR3 sequence reads: CASSQEISGDATNEKLFF. The CDR3 nucleotides are TGTGCCAGCAGCCAAGAGATCTCGGGGGACGCAACTAATGAAAAACTGTTTTTT.

This clonotype was counted at least ten times. This chain connects TRBV15 to TRBJ2-5, with D possibly being TRBD1 or TRBD2 (7 bases each). The germline CDR1 and CDR2 sequences are LNHNV and YYDKDF (reference sequence). With 1 base removed from V and 1 base from J, the gap between germline ends came to 13 bases. This CDR3 is 16 amino acids long. The DNA for the CDR3 is TGTGCCACCAGCAGAGGGGGAGGGACAGCCCAAGAGACCCAGTACTTC. As protein: CATSRGGGTAQETQYF.

In this sample, this clonotype turned up many times. The chain combines TRBV10-2 with TRBJ2-4, with 7 bases matching TRBD2. Looked up from germline, CDR1 is WSHSY and CDR2 is SAAADI. The V and J ends lost 2 bases and 4 bases, in that order; junction bases with no gene match: 11. This CDR3 has 17 amino acids. The CDR3 coding sequence is TGCGCCAGCAGTGAGCCCCTGGCGGGGGAGGCAAAAAACATTCAGTACTTC. This gives the protein CASSEPLAGEAKNIQYF.

Concerning this clonotype itself: A much larger clonotype is one base distant, so this may be a read error. The V gene is TRBV10-3, the J gene TRBJ2-5, with 9 bases that match TRBD2. Matching the DNA end better, TRBJ2-4 makes the J call doubtful. Germline CDR1 and CDR2: ENHRY and SYGVKD. The CDR3 runs 15 residues. CDR3 protein: CASSSGEAPKNIQYF. For the CDR3, the DNA is TGTGCCAGCTCTAGCGGGGAGGCCCCCAAAAACATTCAGTACTTC.

This chain joins TRBV7-2 and TRBJ1-2; tentatively, D is TRBD1 (6 bases). In germline, CDR1 is SGHTA, CDR2 FQGNSA. The CDR3 covers 16 residues. V lost 3 bases to trimming and J lost 4 bases, with 18 bases between them. The CDR3 sequence: CASSLETGLTTYGYTF. CDR3 nucleotide sequence: TGTGCCAGCAGCTTGGAGACAGGCCTAACGACCTATGGCTACACCTTC.

There are a few counts of this clonotype. The rearrangement links TRBV20-1 to TRBJ1-1; weak D call: TRBD1 (6 bases). CDR1 and CDR2 from the germline V gene are DFQATT and SNEGSKA (reference sequence). This CDR3 has 15 amino acids. Trimming pared 0 bases from V and 1 base from J, leaving 12 bases between. The CDR3 is CSARDQGRGNTEAFF. CDR3 nucleotides: TGCAGTGCTAGAGATCAGGGGAGGGGGAACACTGAAGCTTTCTTT.

J is TRBJ2-1 and V is TRBV20-1, with 7 bases that match TRBD1. The V segment lost 6 bases and the J segment 0 bases; nucleotides outside the gene matches: 5. This CDR3 has 14 residues. Germline values: CDR1 DFQATT, CDR2 SNEGSKA (reference sequence). DNA for the CDR3: TGCAGTGCAAACAGGGGTACCTCCTACAATGAGCAGTTCTTC. Translating gives CSANRGTSYNEQFF.